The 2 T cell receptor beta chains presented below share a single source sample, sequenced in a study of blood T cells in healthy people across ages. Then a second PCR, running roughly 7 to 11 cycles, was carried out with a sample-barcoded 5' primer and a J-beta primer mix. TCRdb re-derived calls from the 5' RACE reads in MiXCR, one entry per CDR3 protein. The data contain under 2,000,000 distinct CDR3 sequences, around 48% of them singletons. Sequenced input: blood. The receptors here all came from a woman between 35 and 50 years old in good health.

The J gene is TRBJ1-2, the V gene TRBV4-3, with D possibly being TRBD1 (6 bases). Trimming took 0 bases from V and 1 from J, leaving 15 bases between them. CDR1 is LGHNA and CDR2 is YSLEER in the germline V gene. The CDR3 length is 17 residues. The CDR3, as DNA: TGCGCCAGCAGCCAAGATCCGACGGGGGCAAGTAACTATGGCTACACCTTC. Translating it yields CASSQDPTGASNYGYTF.

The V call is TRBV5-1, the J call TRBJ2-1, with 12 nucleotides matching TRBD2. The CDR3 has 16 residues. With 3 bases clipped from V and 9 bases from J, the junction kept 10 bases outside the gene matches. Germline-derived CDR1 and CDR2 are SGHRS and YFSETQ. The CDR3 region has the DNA TGCGCCAGCAGCTCTACTAGCGGGGGGCCGGGGGGTGAGCAGTTCTTC. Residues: CASSSTSGGPGGEQFF.